The rows below give T cell receptor beta chains drawn from one sample of a study of sequential checkpoint blockade in melanoma. Measured with immunoSEQ multiplex PCR; TCRdb has only the in-frame clones, and not every one. The data show thousands of clones, roughly 17% seen once. The material was tumor tissue (inferred from file names), obtained from a patient given nivolumab and ipilimumab in sequence. The receptors were gathered from a human donor with melanoma. The CDR3 runs from the conserved cysteine through the conserved F or W. D genes are given only for firm matches. A row's size may be missing; if present it is once, few, many or a size class.

CDR3 protein,CDR3 DNA,D gene,clone size,J gene,V gene
CASSLTGLGITLHF,TGTGCCAGCAGCCTGACAGGGTTAGGAATCACCCTCCACTTT,TRBD1,hyperexpanded,TRBJ1-6,TRBV14
CASSVVASSYNEQFF,TGTGCCAGTAGTGTCGTGGCGAGCTCCTACAATGAGCAGTTCTTC,-,once,TRBJ2-1,TRBV19
CASSPGMFNQGKRAYEQYF,TGTGCCAGCAGCCCCGGCATGTTTAACCAGGGGAAAAGAGCCTACGAGCAGTACTTC,-,many,TRBJ2-7,TRBV11-3
CASSPRGGGSTGNTIYF,TGTGCCAGCAGCCCCCGGGGAGGGGGTAGTACTGGAAACACCATATATTTT,-,few,TRBJ1-3,TRBV9
CASSPPERGGRQETQYF,TGTGCCAGCAGCCCCCCCGAGCGGGGGGGGCGGCAAGAGACCCAGTACTTC,TRBD2,few,TRBJ2-5,TRBV9
CASSPRPLGEQFF,TGTGCCAGCAGCCCCAGGCCATTGGGTGAGCAGTTCTTC,-,-,TRBJ2-1,TRBV7-1
CASSLSQGDYGYTF,TGTGCCAGCAGCTTAAGTCAGGGCGACTATGGCTACACCTTC,-,many,TRBJ1-2,TRBV11-3
CASSSERKPQHF,TGTGCCAGCAGCTCAGAACGGAAGCCCCAGCATTTT,-,-,TRBJ1-5,TRBV28
CASRKIEGIRGHGYTF,TGTGCCAGCAGAAAAATCGAGGGGATCAGGGGGCATGGCTACACCTTC,TRBD1,few,TRBJ1-2,TRBV6-8
CASSVSGNMNTEAFF,TGTGCCAGCTCAGTCTCCGGGAATATGAACACTGAAGCTTTCTTT,-,-,TRBJ1-1,TRBV18
CASSTGNTGELFF,TGTGCCAGCAGCACAGGGAACACCGGGGAGCTGTTTTTT,-,-,TRBJ2-2,TRBV6-8
CASSLEWGAGTEAFF,TGCGCCAGCAGCTTGGAGTGGGGGGCTGGCACTGAAGCTTTCTTT,-,few,TRBJ1-1,TRBV5-1
CASSFGAGGYNEQFF,TGTGCCAGCAGCTTCGGAGCGGGGGGATACAATGAGCAGTTCTTC,TRBD2,many,TRBJ2-1,TRBV11-3
CASSSGVTGTGFSSTDTQYF,TGTGCCAGCAGCTCCGGCGTAACCGGGACAGGGTTTTCTAGCACAGATACGCAGTATTTT,TRBD1,medium-sized,TRBJ2-3,TRBV11-3
CASGGADNQPQHF,TGTGCCAGCGGGGGGGCCGACAATCAGCCCCAGCATTTT,-,medium-sized,TRBJ1-5,TRBV28
CASSSGQGLNYGYTF,TGTGCCAGCAGCTCCGGACAGGGATTGAACTATGGCTACACCTTC,TRBD1,medium-sized,TRBJ1-2,TRBV11-3
CASSFQFTVTEAFF,TGCGCCAGCAGCTTTCAGTTTACGGTCACTGAAGCTTTCTTT,-,-,TRBJ1-1,TRBV5-1
CASSIGTLMNTEAFF,TGTGCCAGTAGTATAGGAACTCTCATGAACACTGAAGCTTTCTTT,-,-,TRBJ1-1,TRBV19
CAISESGTVSEAFF,TGTGCCATCAGTGAGTCAGGGACAGTAAGTGAAGCTTTCTTT,TRBD1,-,TRBJ1-1,TRBV10-3
CATREQGSNYGYTF,TGCGCCACACGCGAACAGGGGAGCAACTATGGCTACACCTTC,TRBD1,few,TRBJ1-2,TRBV5-1
CASSPTPVGSSYNEQFF,TGTGCCAGCAGCCCCACACCCGTTGGGAGCTCCTACAATGAGCAGTTCTTC,-,few,TRBJ2-1,TRBV11-3
CASRLDGTPQETQYF,TGTGCCAGCAGGCTTGACGGGACACCTCAAGAGACCCAGTACTTC,-,-,TRBJ2-5,TRBV6-8
CASRCLGRARNEKLFF,TGCGCCAGCAGATGTTTGGGTAGGGCCCGGAATGAAAAACTGTTTTTT,-,-,TRBJ1-4,TRBV5-1